This T cell receptor (beta chain) was found in a study of cytomegalovirus exposure and HLA in healthy donors. Between the trimmed V and J ends, which lost 0 bases and 0 bases, there was a span of 5 bases. The CDR3 spans 14 residues. Germline V lookup: CDR1 KGHSH, CDR2 LQKENI. A multiplex PCR was run with 60 Vbeta primers and 13 Jbeta primers. Using immunoSEQ multiplex PCR, the repertoire was profiled, and TCRdb retains in-frame clones only, with some absent. This repertoire shows about 96,000 clones, about four fifths found once; its top ten account for roughly 13%. The table lists this clone with a count of one.

Specimen: PBMCs. The chain uses TRBV18 and TRBJ1-1; no clear D gene. The source of this sequence is an older woman in good health and CMV-seropositive. In DNA form, the CDR3 reads TGTGCCAGCTCACCACCTTCCATGAACACTGAAGCTTTCTTT. Residues: CASSPPSMNTEAFF.